The 14 T cell receptor beta chains presented below share a single source sample, sequenced in a study of T cell changes during pregnancy in multiple sclerosis. Assay: immunoSEQ multiplex PCR; the TCRdb copy retains only in-frame clones and omits some. The sample carries approximately 60,000 clones, roughly 89% recorded once. Sequencing used peripheral blood from another person, used as feeder cells. These receptors originate from a human donor whose cells served as feeder cells for cultures in a pregnancy study.

This chain connects TRBV5-4 to TRBJ1-1; a possible D gene is TRBD1 (6 bases). Germline CDR1 is SGHNT and CDR2 is YYREEE (reference sequence). V lost 5 bases, J lost 3 bases, and 23 bases lay in between. The CDR3 has 17 amino acids. CDR3 nucleotide sequence: TGTGCCAGCAGGTCCGCCCGGGACACAAACATGGACACTGAAGCTTTCTTT. This codes for CASRSARDTNMDTEAFF. Filled out from reference TRBV5-4 and TRBJ1-1, the complete variable domain reads ETGVTQSPTHLIKTRGQQVTLRCSSQSGHNTVSWYQQALGQGPQFIFQYYREEENGRGNFPPRFSGLQFPNYSSELNVNALELDDSALYLCASRSARDTNMDTEAFFGQGTRLTVV.

V and J are TRBV29-1 and TRBJ1-1; 9 bases align to TRBD1. The CDR3 consists of 14 residues. Germline trimming cut 8 bases from V and 5 bases from J; bases unmatched to any gene: 12. The germline V gene encodes CDR1 SQVTM and CDR2 ANQGSEA. CDR3 protein: CSLRVDRGGTEAFF. Written as DNA, the CDR3 is TGCAGCCTACGGGTGGACAGGGGCGGGACTGAAGCTTTCTTT.

V and J are TRBV6-5 and TRBJ2-7, with 9 bases fitting TRBD2. This CDR3 has 14 amino acids. Germline V CDR1 and CDR2: MNHEY, SVGAGI. V shed 10 bases, J shed 3 bases, and the junction held 10 bases outside the gene matches. The CDR3 sequence is CATSQVAGDYEQYF. CDR3 nucleotides: TGTGCCACCTCGCAGGTAGCGGGAGACTACGAGCAGTACTTC.

The gene calls are TRBV2 and TRBJ2-5, with a tentative D call TRBD1 (5 bases). Germline CDR1 SNHLY, CDR2 FYNNEI. The CDR3 totals 13 residues. The V gene lost 2 bases and the J gene lost 4 bases, with 8 bases spanning the gap. CDR3 in amino acids: CASSEKGIETQYF. In DNA, the CDR3 is TGTGCCAGCAGTGAAAAGGGGATAGAGACCCAGTACTTC.

The V gene is TRBV5-1, the J gene TRBJ2-3; D gene ambiguous. This CDR3 contains 15 residues. The germline gives CDR1 SGHRS, CDR2 YFSETQ. The V end was cut by 7 bases, the J end by 0 bases, with 15 bases between. The CDR3 DNA reads TGCGCCAGCGGCAAGAACGGAGCTAGCACAGATACGCAGTATTTT. Protein product: CASGKNGASTDTQYF. Full variable domain (rest looked up from reference TRBV5-1 and TRBJ2-3): KAGVTQTPRYLIKTRGQQVTLSCSPISGHRSVSWYQQTPGQGLQFLFEYFSETQRNKGNFPGRFSGRQFSNSRSEMNVSTLELGDSALYLCASGKNGASTDTQYFGPGTRLTVL.

The chain is built from TRBV5-4 and TRBJ2-3; 8 bases line up with TRBD2. Germline V gene data show CDR1 as SGHNT and CDR2 as YYREEE (reference sequence). The junction had 10 bases not matched to a gene; V was cut back by 3 bases and J by 4 bases. The CDR3 has 16 residues. The CDR3, as DNA: TGTGCCAGCAGCTCCGCTGTCGGGAGGGGGGCAGATACGCAGTATTTT. Protein sequence: CASSSAVGRGADTQYF. The variable domain in full, with the rest retrieved from reference TRBV5-4 and TRBJ2-3, is ETGVTQSPTHLIKTRGQQVTLRCSSQSGHNTVSWYQQALGQGPQFIFQYYREEENGRGNFPPRFSGLQFPNYSSELNVNALELDDSALYLCASSSAVGRGADTQYFGPGTRLTVL.

This clone was observed a few times. The gene calls are TRBV9 and TRBJ1-1; D call uncertain. V gave up 3 bases and J gave up 4 bases, with 13 bases separating them. Germline V lookup: CDR1 SGDLS, CDR2 YYNGEE. The CDR3 has 14 residues. In DNA, the CDR3 is TGTGCCAGCAGCGGTTACTTAGAGGGCACTGAAGCTTTCTTT. Translating it yields CASSGYLEGTEAFF.

The chain carries TRBV5-1 and TRBJ2-2, with D tentatively TRBD2 (5 bases). The CDR3 consists of 16 residues. Germline loops: CDR1 SGHRS, CDR2 YFSETQ. Trimming removed 5 bases from V and 1 base from J, with 15 bases in between. The CDR3 loop is CASRMDPEGNTGELFF. In nucleotides, the CDR3 is TGCGCCAGCAGGATGGACCCCGAGGGGAACACCGGGGAGCTGTTTTTT.

The V gene is TRBV6-1, the J gene TRBJ2-7; unclear D gene. The length of the CDR3 is 13 residues. The ends were cut back, 2 bases at V and 2 bases at J, with 7 bases in the middle. The germline CDR1 and CDR2 sequences are MNHNS and SASEGT. The CDR3 nucleotides read TGTGCCAGCAGTGAAATGCCTGCCTACGAGCAGTACTTC. Translation: CASSEMPAYEQYF.

This chain links TRBV7-3 with TRBJ1-2, with TRBD1 as a possible D gene (6 bases). Between the trimmed V and J ends, which lost 5 bases and 5 bases, there was a span of 12 bases. Germline-derived CDR1 and CDR2 are SGHTA and FQGTGA. The CDR3 spans 13 residues. The CDR3: CASSAQGRYGYTF. CDR3 DNA sequence: TGTGCCAGCAGCGCCCAGGGGAGATATGGCTACACCTTC.

The J gene is TRBJ2-4, the V gene TRBV7-2, with TRBD2 as a possible D gene (6 bases). Germline CDR1 and CDR2: SGHTA and FQGNSA. CDR3 size: 13 residues. V lost 5 bases and J lost 8, with 13 bases in between. CDR3 sequence (DNA): TGTGCCAGCAGCCCGGAGGGCAGTGACATTCAGTACTTC. This codes for CASSPEGSDIQYF. The variable domain in full, completed from reference TRBV7-2 and TRBJ2-4, reads GAGVSQSPSNKVTEKGKDVELRCDPISGHTALYWYRQSLGQGLEFLIYFQGNSAPDKSGLPSDRFSAERTGGSVSTLTIQRTQQEDSAVYLCASSPEGSDIQYFGAGTRLSVL.

The V call is TRBV1, the J call TRBJ1-4. TRBV1 is recorded as a pseudogene. The CDR3 is made up of 16 amino acids. Here the CDR3 reads CTSSQDPGSTNEKLFF. For the CDR3, the DNA is TGCACCAGCAGCCAGGATCCGGGCTCAACTAATGAAAAACTGTTTTTT.

This chain links TRBV7-2 with TRBJ2-1; 8 bases fit TRBD2. Germline values: CDR1 SGHTA, CDR2 FQGNSA. The V and J ends lost 4 bases and 0 bases, in that order; junction bases with no gene match: 11. The CDR3 totals 18 residues. CDR3 nucleotides: TGTGCCAGCAGCTCCCCGGCTAGCGGGTTAAGCTCCTACAATGAGCAGTTCTTC. This gives the protein CASSSPASGLSSYNEQFF.

The chain joins TRBV5-1 to TRBJ1-1; D call uncertain. The CDR3 spans 16 residues. Per germline, CDR1 SGHRS and CDR2 YFSETQ. Trimming left V 1 base short and J 0 bases short, with 13 bases between. The CDR3, as DNA: TGCGCCAGCAGCTTGTCGTTCCAGAACATGAACACTGAAGCTTTCTTT. Its translation is CASSLSFQNMNTEAFF.